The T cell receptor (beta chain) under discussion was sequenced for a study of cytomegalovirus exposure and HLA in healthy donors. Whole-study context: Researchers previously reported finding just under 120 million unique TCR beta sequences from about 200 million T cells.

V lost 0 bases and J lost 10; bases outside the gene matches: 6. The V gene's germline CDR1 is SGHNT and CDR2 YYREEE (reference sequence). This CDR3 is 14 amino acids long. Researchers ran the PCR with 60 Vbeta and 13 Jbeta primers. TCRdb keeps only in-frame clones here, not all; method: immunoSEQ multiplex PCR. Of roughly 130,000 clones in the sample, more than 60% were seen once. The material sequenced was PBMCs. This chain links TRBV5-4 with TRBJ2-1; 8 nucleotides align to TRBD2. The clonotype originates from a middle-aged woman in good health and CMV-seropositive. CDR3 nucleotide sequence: TGTGCCAGCAGCTTGGAACTAGCGGTAAACGAGCAGTTCTTC. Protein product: CASSLELAVNEQFF.